One and the same sample provided the 14 T cell receptor beta chains below, sequenced in a study of blood T cell repertoires in COVID-19. Profiling relied on immunoSEQ multiplex PCR, and the TCRdb table lists in-frame clones only, not all of them. The sample gives 150,000 to 200,000 clones, 65% to 85% of which show up once; over 10% is in the top ten. Sequencing was performed on PBMCs or T cells enriched from blood (not recorded which). Receptors were obtained from a woman aged 55-70 years who had recovered from COVID-19.

This rearrangement joins TRBV12-1 to TRBJ1-2; the table's D call TRBD1 went unverified against the DNA. TRBV12-1 is a listed pseudogene. CDR3 length: 15 residues. The chain's CDR3 is CASSHLDRARGGYTF. The CDR3 DNA reads TGTGCCAGCAGCCACTTAGACAGGGCCCGGGGAGGCTACACCTTC.

V usage is TRBV28 and J usage is TRBJ2-7; unclear D gene. Between the trimmed V and J ends, which lost 3 bases and 2 bases, there was a span of 20 bases. This CDR3 has 17 residues. The germline V gene has CDR1 MDHEN and CDR2 SYDVKM. The CDR3 spells CASSFERRYSTTYEQYF. CDR3 nucleotide sequence: TGTGCCAGCAGTTTTGAGAGACGCTACAGCACGACCTACGAGCAGTACTTC.

J is TRBJ1-2 and V is TRBV29-1; D gene uncertain. Germline V gene sequence: CDR1 SQVTM, CDR2 ANQGSEA. This CDR3 region has 12 residues. With 3 bases removed from V and 3 bases from J, the gap between germline ends came to 8 bases. CDR3 in DNA: TGCAGCGTTGACCCCCCGGACTATGGCTACACCTTC. This sequence encodes CSVDPPDYGYTF.

The gene calls are TRBV3-1 (or the pseudogene TRBV3-2) and TRBJ1-3; D is unresolved. CDR3 size: 14 residues. Trimming cost V 4 bases and J 14 bases, with 21 bases left between them. Germline CDR1 reads LGHDT; CDR2 reads YNNKEL (reference sequence). The CDR3 region is CASSPLVASPGLYF. The CDR3 bases are TGTGCCAGCAGCCCCCTGGTGGCATCTCCAGGTCTATATTTT.

The rearrangement uses TRBV6-5 and TRBJ1-1; D not certain. The CDR3 extends over 11 amino acids. Germline assignment: CDR1 MNHEY and CDR2 SVGAGI. Between the trimmed V and J ends, which lost 8 bases and 7 bases, there was a span of 11 bases. Here the CDR3 DNA reads TGTGCCAGCTTTTTGTACGGTGAAGCTTTCTTT. This sequence encodes CASFLYGEAFF.

This clone was seen only once. The J gene is TRBJ2-5, the V gene TRBV30, with D tentatively TRBD2 (6 bases). The CDR3 loop spans 14 amino acids. Germline CDR1 is GTSNPN and CDR2 is SVGIG (reference sequence). Deletions cut 0 bases from V and 4 bases from J, with 12 bases between. DNA of the CDR3: TGTGCCTGGAGTGTACACGGGGGAGGAGAGACCCAGTACTTC. This codes for CAWSVHGGGETQYF.

This chain links TRBV6-5 with TRBJ2-7, with a tentative D call TRBD1 (5 bases). The CDR3 has 15 amino acids. In germline, CDR1 is MNHEY, CDR2 SVGAGI. The V gene lost 2 bases and the J gene lost 5 bases, with 16 bases spanning the gap. The CDR3: CASSYGAEAVDEQYF. For the CDR3, the DNA is TGTGCCAGCAGTTACGGGGCCGAGGCAGTTGACGAGCAGTACTTC.

In this sample, this clone turned up a few times. CDR3 sequence reads: CASRPRGPETQYF. In DNA form, the CDR3 reads TGTGCCAGCAGGCCCAGGGGCCCAGAGACCCAGTACTTC. The chain uses TRBV7-6 and TRBJ2-5; the D gene is possibly TRBD1 (6 bases). CDR1 is SGHVS, CDR2 FNYEAQ, per germline. Trimming took 6 bases from V and 4 from J, leaving 12 bases between them. The CDR3 covers 13 residues. Using reference TRBV7-6 and TRBJ2-5 for the parts outside the CDR3, the full variable domain is GAGVSQSPRYKVTKRGQDVALRCDPISGHVSLYWYRQALGQGPEFLTYFNYEAQQDKSGLPNDRFSAERPEGSISTLTIQRTEQRDSAMYRCASRPRGPETQYFGPGTRLLVL.

The chain links TRBV5-6 to TRBJ1-1; D ambiguous. The V gene lost 4 bases and the J gene lost 10 bases, with 14 bases spanning the gap. Germline V gives CDR1 SGHDT, CDR2 YYEEEE. This CDR3 region has 12 residues. CDR3 sequence reads: CASSLSGRGAFF. In nucleotides, the CDR3 is TGTGCCAGCAGCCTCTCCGGGCGGGGAGCTTTCTTT.

This clone was observed a single time. This chain uses TRBV5-1 with TRBJ1-4, with 8 bases lining up with TRBD1. The V gene end was trimmed by 2 bases and the J gene end by 4 bases; junction bases not matched to a gene: 4. The CDR3 extends over 15 amino acids. CDR1 and CDR2 (germline): SGHRS, YFSETQ. The CDR3 nucleotides are TGCGCCAGCAGCTTCGGGACAGGAGTTAATGAAAAACTGTTTTTT. Residues: CASSFGTGVNEKLFF.

The V and J genes are TRBV3-1 (or the pseudogene TRBV3-2) and TRBJ1-2; the D gene is possibly TRBD1 (5 bases). V lost 6 bases and J lost 3, with 14 bases in between. Germline V gene data show CDR1 as LGHDT and CDR2 as YNNKEL (reference sequence). This CDR3 spans 14 amino acids. The CDR3 nucleotides read TGTGCCAGCAGTGTCACCTGGGGGGACTATGGCTACACCTTC. Protein product: CASSVTWGDYGYTF.

This chain uses TRBV6-1 with TRBJ2-7; TRBD1 might be the D (6 bases). Germline CDR1 MNHNS, CDR2 SASEGT. Trimming stripped 0 bases from V and 3 bases from J, with 15 bases between. CDR3 length equals 16 residues. This CDR3 is CASSEAYQGLFYEQYF. The CDR3, as DNA: TGTGCCAGCAGTGAAGCATACCAGGGGCTCTTCTACGAGCAGTACTTC.

The chain joins TRBV9 to TRBJ2-1, with D perhaps matching TRBD2 (5 bases). The germline CDR1 and CDR2 sequences are SGDLS and YYNGEE. V gave up 0 bases and J gave up 1 base, with 8 bases separating them. This CDR3 contains 15 residues. DNA of the CDR3: TGTGCCAGCAGCGTAGGTGAGGGTTCCTACAATGAGCAGTTCTTC. It specifies CASSVGEGSYNEQFF.

The J gene is TRBJ1-2, the V gene TRBV5-4, with D perhaps TRBD1 (6 bases). Trimming took off 2 bases at V and 7 bases at J, with 24 bases between the two ends. The CDR3 covers 17 residues. Germline CDR1 and CDR2: SGHNT and YYREEE (reference sequence). The CDR3 nucleotides read TGTGCCAGCAGCTTTGTCTTGGGGAACAGGGTAAGAAGTGGCTACACCTTC. Its protein product is CASSFVLGNRVRSGYTF.